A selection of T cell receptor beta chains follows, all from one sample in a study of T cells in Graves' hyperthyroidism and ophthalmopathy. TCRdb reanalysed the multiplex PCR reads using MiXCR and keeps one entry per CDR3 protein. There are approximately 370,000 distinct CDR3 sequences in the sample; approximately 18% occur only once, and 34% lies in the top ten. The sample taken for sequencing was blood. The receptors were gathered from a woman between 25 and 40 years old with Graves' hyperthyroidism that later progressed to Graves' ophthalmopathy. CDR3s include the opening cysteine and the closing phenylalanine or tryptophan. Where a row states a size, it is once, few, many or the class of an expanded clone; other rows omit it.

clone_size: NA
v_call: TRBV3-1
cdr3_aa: CASSPLLGASTDTQYF

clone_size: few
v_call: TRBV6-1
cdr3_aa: CANRETGAYNEQFF

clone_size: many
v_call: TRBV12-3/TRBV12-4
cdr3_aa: CASSSSTYMNTEAFF

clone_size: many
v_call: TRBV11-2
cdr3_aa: CASSLAGSGNTIYF

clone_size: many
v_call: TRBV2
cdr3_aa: CASFQVWDEQYF

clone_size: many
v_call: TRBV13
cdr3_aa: CASSLPRGNSYEQYF

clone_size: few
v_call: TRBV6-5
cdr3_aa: CASSYGYNANEKLFF

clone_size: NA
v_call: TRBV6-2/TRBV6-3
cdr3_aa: CASSYSNLRAGTQYF

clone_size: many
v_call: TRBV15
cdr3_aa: CATSREGPAETQYF

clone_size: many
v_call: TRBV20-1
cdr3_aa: CSARDQLAPSTDTQYF

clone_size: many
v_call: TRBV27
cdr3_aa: CASSPSSGANTGELFF

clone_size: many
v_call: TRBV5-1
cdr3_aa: CASRVGAGDSYNEQFF

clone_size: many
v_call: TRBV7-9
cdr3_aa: CASSLSGGAVDEQFF